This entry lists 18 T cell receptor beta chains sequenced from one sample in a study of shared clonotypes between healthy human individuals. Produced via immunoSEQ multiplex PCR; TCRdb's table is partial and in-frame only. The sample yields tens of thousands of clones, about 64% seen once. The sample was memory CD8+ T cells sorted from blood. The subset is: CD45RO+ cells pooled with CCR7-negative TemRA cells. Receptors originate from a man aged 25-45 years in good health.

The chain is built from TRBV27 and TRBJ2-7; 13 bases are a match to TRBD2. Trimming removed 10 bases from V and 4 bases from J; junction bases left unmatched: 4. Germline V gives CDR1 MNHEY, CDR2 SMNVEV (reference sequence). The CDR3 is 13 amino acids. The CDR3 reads CATRLAGGYEQYF. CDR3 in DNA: TGTGCCACCAGACTAGCGGGAGGATACGAGCAGTACTTC.

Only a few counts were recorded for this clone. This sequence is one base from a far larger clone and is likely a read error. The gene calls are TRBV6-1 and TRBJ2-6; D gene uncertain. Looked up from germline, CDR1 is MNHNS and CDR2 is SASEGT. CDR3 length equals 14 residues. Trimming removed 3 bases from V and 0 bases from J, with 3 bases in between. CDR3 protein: CASSDNSGANVLTF. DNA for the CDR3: TGTGCCAGCAGTGACAACTCTGGGGCCAACGTCCTGACTTTC.

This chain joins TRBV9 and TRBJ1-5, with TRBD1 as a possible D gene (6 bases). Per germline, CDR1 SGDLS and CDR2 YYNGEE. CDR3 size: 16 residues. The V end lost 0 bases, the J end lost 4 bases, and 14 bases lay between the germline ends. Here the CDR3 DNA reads TGTGCCAGCAGCGTAGTTGGGACAAAGGCAAATCAGCCCCAGCATTTT. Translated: CASSVVGTKANQPQHF. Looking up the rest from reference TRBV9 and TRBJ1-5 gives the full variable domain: DSGVTQTPKHLITATGQRVTLRCSPRSGDLSVYWYQQSLDQGLQFLIQYYNGEERAKGNILERFSAQQFPDLHSELNLSSLELGDSALYFCASSVVGTKANQPQHFGDGTRLSIL.

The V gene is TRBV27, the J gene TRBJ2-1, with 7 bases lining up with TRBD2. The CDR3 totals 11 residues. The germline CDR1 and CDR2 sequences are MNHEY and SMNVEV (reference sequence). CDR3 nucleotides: TGTGTCGCGGGACTATACAATGAGCAGTTCTTC. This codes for CVAGLYNEQFF.

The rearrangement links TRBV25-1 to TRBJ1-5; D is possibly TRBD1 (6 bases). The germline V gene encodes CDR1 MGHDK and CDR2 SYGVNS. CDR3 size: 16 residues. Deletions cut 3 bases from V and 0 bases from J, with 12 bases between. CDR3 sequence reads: CASSEAGVDSNQPQHF. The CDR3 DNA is TGTGCCAGCAGTGAGGCAGGGGTCGATAGCAATCAGCCCCAGCATTTT.

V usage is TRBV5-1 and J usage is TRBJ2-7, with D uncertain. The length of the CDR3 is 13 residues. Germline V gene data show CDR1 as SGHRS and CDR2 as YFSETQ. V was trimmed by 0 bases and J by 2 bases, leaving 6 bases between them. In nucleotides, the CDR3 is TGCGCCAGCAGCTTGGAGGGCCCCTACGAGCAGTACTTC. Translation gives CASSLEGPYEQYF.

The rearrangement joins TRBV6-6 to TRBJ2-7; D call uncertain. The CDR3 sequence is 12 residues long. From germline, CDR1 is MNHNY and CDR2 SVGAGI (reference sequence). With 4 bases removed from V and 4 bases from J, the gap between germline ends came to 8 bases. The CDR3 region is CASSSTPYEQYF. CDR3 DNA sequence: TGTGCCAGCAGTTCTACCCCTTACGAGCAGTACTTC.

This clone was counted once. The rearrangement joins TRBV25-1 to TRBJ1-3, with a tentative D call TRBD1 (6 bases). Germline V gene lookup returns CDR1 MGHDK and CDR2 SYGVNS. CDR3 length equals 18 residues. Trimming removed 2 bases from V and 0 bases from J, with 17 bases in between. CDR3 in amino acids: CASSELGMMDSSGNTIYF. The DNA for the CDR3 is TGTGCCAGCAGTGAACTTGGGATGATGGACAGCTCTGGAAACACCATATATTTT.

The CDR3 DNA sequence: TGTGCCAGCAGTGCCACTTTATTCACCGGGACCAAGACTAACGAGCAGTACTTC. Protein: CASSATLFTGTKTNEQYF. The chain has TRBV9 and TRBJ2-7, with D tentatively TRBD1 or TRBD2 (5 bases each). The CDR3 covers 18 residues. The V gene's germline CDR1 is SGDLS and CDR2 YYNGEE. Trimming cost V 5 bases and J 5 bases, with 29 bases left between them.

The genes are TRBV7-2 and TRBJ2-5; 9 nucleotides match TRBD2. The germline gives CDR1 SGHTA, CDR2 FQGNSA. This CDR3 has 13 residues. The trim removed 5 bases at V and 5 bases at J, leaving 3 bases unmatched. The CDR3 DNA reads TGTGCCAGCAGCGCCGCGGGGGGGGAGACCCAGTACTTC. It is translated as CASSAAGGETQYF.

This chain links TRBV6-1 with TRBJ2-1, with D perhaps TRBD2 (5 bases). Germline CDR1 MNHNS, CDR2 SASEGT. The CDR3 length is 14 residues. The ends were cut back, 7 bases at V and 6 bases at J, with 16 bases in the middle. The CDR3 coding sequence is TGTGCCAGCAAAAGGGCGAACGGACTCAATGAGCAGTTCTTC. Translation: CASKRANGLNEQFF.

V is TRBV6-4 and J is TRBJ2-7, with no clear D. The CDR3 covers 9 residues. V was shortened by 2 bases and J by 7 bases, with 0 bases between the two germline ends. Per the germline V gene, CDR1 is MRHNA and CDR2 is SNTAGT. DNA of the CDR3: TGTGCCAGCAGTGACGAGCAGTACTTC. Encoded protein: CASSDEQYF.

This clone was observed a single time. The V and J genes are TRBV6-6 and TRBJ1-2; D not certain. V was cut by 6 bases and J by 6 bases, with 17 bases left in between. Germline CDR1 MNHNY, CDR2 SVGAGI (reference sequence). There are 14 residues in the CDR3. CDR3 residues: CASSPQSRGDGYTF. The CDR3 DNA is TGTGCCAGCAGCCCCCAATCCCGAGGAGATGGCTACACCTTC.

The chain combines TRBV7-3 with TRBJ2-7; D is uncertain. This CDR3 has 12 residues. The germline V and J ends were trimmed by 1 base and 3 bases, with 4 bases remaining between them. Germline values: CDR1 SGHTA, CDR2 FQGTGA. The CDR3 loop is CASSLMFYEQYF. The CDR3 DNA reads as TGTGCCAGCAGCTTAATGTTCTACGAGCAGTACTTC.

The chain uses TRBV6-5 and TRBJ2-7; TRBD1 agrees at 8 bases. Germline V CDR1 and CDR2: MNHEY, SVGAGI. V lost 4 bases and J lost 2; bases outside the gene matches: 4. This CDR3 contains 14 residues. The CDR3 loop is CASSSGTGTYEQYF. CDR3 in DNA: TGTGCCAGCAGTTCCGGGACAGGAACCTACGAGCAGTACTTC.

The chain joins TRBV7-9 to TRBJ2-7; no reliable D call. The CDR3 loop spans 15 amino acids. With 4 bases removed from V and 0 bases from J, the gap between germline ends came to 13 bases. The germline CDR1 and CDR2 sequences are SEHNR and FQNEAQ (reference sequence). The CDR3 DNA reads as TGTGCCAGCAGCTCTCAGAGCTTTCTCTCCTACGAGCAGTACTTC. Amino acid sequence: CASSSQSFLSYEQYF.

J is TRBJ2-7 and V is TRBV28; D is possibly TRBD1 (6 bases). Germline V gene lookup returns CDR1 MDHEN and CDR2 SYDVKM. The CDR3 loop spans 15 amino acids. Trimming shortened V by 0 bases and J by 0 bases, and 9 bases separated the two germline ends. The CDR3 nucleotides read TGTGCCAGCAGTTTATGGGACAGTCTCTCCTACGAGCAGTACTTC. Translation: CASSLWDSLSYEQYF.

The chain's CDR3 is CASSDTVSTDTQYF. For the CDR3, the DNA is TGTGCCAGCAGTGACACCGTCAGCACAGATACGCAGTATTTT. The J gene is TRBJ2-3, the V gene TRBV6-4; D is undetermined. The V end was cut by 2 bases, the J end by 0 bases, with 6 bases between. CDR3 length: 14 amino acids. Germline CDR1 reads MRHNA; CDR2 reads SNTAGT.